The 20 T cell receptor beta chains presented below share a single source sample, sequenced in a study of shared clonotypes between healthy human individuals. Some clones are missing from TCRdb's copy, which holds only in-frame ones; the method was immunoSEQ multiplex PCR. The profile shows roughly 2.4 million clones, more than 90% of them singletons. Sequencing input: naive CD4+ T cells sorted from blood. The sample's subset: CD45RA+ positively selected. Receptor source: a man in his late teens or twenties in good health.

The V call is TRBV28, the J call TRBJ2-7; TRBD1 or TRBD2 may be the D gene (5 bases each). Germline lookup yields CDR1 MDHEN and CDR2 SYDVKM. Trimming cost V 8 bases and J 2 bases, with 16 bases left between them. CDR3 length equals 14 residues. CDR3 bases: TGTGCCAGCCTCCCCGGGGCACCGACCTACGAGCAGTACTTC. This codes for CASLPGAPTYEQYF.

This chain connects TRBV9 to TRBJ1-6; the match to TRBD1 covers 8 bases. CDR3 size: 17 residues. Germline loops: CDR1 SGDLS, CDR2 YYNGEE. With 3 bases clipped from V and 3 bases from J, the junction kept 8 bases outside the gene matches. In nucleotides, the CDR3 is TGTGCCAGCAGCGCCCGGACAGGGTACGACTATAATTCACCCCTCCACTTT. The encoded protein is CASSARTGYDYNSPLHF.

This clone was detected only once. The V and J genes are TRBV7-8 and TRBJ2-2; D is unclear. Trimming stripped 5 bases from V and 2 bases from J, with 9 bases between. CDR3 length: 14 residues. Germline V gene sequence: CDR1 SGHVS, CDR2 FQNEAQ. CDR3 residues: CASSGRANTGELFF. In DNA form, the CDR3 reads TGTGCCAGCAGCGGACGGGCAAACACCGGGGAGCTGTTTTTT.

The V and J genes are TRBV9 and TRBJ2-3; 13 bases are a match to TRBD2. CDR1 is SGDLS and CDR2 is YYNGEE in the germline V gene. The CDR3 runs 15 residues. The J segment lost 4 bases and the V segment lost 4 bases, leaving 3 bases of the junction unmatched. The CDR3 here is CASSPGTSGADTQYF. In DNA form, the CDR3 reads TGTGCCAGCAGCCCCGGGACTAGCGGGGCAGATACGCAGTATTTT.

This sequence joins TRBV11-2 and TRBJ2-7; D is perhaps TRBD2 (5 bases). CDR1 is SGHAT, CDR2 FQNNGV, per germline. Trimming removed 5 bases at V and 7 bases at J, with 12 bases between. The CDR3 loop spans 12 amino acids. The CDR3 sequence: CASSPDREEQYF. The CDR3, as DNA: TGTGCCAGCAGCCCAGACCGGGAAGAGCAGTACTTC.

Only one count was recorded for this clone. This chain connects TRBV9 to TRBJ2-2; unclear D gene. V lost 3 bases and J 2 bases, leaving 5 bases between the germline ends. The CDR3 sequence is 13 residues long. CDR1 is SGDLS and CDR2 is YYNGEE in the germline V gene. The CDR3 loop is CASSARNTGELFF. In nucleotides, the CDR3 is TGTGCCAGCAGCGCGCGTAACACCGGGGAGCTGTTTTTT.

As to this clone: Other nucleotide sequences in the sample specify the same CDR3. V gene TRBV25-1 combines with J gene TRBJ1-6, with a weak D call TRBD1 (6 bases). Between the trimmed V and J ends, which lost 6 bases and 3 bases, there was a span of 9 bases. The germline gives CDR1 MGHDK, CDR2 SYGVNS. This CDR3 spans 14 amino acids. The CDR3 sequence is CASSLQGYNSPLHF. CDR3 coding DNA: TGTGCCAGCAGCCTACAGGGCTATAATTCACCCCTCCACTTT.

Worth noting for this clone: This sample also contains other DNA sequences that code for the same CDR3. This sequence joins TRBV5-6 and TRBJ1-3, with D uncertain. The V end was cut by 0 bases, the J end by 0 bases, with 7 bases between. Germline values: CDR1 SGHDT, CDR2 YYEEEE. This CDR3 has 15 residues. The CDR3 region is CASSLDASSGNTIYF. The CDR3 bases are TGTGCCAGCAGCTTGGATGCGAGCTCTGGAAACACCATATATTTT.

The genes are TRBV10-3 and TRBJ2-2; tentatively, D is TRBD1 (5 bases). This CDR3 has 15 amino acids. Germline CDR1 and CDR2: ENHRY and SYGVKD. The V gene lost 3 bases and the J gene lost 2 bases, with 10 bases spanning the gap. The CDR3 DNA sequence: TGTGCCATCAGTGATTCGGACACAAACACCGGGGAGCTGTTTTTT. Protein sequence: CAISDSDTNTGELFF.

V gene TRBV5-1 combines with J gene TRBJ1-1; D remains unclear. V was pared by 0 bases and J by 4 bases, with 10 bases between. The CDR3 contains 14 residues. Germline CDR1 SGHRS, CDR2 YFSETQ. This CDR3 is CASSLDAYTTEAFF. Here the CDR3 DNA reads TGCGCCAGCAGCTTGGATGCTTACACCACTGAAGCTTTCTTT.

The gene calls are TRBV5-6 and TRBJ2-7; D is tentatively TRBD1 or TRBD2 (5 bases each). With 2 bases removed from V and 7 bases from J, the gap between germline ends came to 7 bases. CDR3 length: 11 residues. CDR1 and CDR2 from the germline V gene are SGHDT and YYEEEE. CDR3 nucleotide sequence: TGTGCCAGCAGCTTCGGGACGGAGCAGTACTTC. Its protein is CASSFGTEQYF.

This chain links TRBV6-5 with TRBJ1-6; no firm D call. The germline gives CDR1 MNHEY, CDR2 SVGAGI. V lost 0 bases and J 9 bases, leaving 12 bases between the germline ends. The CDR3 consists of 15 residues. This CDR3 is CASSYSMGGGSPLHF. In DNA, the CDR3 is TGTGCCAGCAGTTACTCGATGGGAGGTGGTTCACCCCTCCACTTT.

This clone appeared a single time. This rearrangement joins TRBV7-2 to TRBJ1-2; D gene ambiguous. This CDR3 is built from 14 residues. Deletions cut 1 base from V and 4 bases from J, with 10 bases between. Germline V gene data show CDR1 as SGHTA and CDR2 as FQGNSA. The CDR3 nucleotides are TGTGCCAGCAGCTTAGGCCAAAGGCCCTATGGCTACACCTTC. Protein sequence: CASSLGQRPYGYTF.

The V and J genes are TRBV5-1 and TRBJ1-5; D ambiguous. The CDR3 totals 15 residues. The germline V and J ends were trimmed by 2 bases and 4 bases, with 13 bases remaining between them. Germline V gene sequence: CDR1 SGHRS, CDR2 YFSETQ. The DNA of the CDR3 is TGCGCCAGCAGCTTATGGGGAAAAGAGAATCAGCCCCAGCATTTT. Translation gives CASSLWGKENQPQHF. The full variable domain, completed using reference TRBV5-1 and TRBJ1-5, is KAGVTQTPRYLIKTRGQQVTLSCSPISGHRSVSWYQQTPGQGLQFLFEYFSETQRNKGNFPGRFSGRQFSNSRSEMNVSTLELGDSALYLCASSLWGKENQPQHFGDGTRLSIL.

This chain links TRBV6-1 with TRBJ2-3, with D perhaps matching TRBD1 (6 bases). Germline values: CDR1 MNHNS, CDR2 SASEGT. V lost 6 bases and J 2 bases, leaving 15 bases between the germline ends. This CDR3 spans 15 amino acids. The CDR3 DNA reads TGTGCCAGCAGGGGACAAAGGGGGACCACAGATACGCAGTATTTT. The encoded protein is CASRGQRGTTDTQYF.

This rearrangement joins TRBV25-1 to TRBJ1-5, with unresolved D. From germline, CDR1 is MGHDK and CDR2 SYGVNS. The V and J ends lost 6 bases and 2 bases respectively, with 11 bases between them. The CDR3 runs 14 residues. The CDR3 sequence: CASSEGNGNQPQHF. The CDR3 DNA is TGTGCCAGCAGCGAGGGAAATGGCAATCAGCCCCAGCATTTT.

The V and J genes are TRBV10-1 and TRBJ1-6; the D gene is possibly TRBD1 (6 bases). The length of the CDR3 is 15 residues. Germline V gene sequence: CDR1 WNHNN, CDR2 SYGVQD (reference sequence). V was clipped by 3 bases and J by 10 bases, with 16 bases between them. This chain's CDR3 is CASSDTTGPGSPLHF. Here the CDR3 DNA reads TGCGCCAGCAGTGATACGACAGGTCCCGGGTCACCCCTCCACTTT.

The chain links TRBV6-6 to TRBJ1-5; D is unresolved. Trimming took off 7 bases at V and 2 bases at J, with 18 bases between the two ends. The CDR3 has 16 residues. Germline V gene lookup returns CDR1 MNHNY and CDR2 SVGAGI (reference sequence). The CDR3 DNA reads TGTGCCAGCATCCAAGGCCCCGATGGGCGCAATCAGCCCCAGCATTTT. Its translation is CASIQGPDGRNQPQHF.

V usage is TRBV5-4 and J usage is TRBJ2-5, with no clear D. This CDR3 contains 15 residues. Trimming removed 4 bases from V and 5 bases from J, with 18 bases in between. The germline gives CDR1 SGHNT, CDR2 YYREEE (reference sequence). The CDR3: CASSSTDRRPETQYF. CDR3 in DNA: TGTGCCAGCAGCAGCACGGACCGCCGACCGGAGACCCAGTACTTC. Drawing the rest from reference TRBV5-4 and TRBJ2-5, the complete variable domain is ETGVTQSPTHLIKTRGQQVTLRCSSQSGHNTVSWYQQALGQGPQFIFQYYREEENGRGNFPPRFSGLQFPNYSSELNVNALELDDSALYLCASSSTDRRPETQYFGPGTRLLVL.

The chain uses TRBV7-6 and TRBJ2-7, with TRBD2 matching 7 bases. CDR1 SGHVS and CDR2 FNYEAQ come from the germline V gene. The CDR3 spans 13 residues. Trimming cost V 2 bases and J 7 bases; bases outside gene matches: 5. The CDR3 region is CASSLRREGEQYF. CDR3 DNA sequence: TGTGCCAGCAGCTTAAGGAGGGAGGGGGAGCAGTACTTC. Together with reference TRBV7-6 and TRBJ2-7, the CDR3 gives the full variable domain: GAGVSQSPRYKVTKRGQDVALRCDPISGHVSLYWYRQALGQGPEFLTYFNYEAQQDKSGLPNDRFSAERPEGSISTLTIQRTEQRDSAMYRCASSLRREGEQYFGPGTRLTVT.